The source of this T cell receptor beta chain is a study of response to subunit inactivated influenza vaccine. Overall study results and limits: Each seasonal influenza vaccination recruits few new T cells, the authors suggested.

In regard to this clonotype: What it binds is unknown.

TCRdb passed the RT-PCR reads through MiXCR, listing each CDR3 protein once. The sample records about 190,000 distinct CDR3 sequences, over 13% being singletons. Source: CD8+ T cells sorted from PBMCs, taken approximately 5 days after vaccination. The receptor was derived from a man aged 45 to 65 who received an inactivated influenza vaccine.

The CDR3 bases are TGCGCCAGCAGCCAGGGACTAGCGGCCCATTACGAGCAGTACTTC. Translating gives CASSQGLAAHYEQYF. V gene TRBV4-3 combines with J gene TRBJ2-7; TRBD2 agrees at 11 bases. Per germline, CDR1 LGHNA and CDR2 YSLEER. Trimming removed 3 bases from V and 4 bases from J; junction bases left unmatched: 5. There are 15 residues in the CDR3.